These T cell receptor beta chains were read from a single sample in a study of OX40 agonist ivuxolimab in advanced cancers. Produced via immunoSEQ multiplex PCR; TCRdb's table is partial and in-frame only. Among 30,000 to 45,000 clones listed, around 73% were seen once. Sequencing used CD4+ or CD8+ T cells sorted from blood, obtained in a trial of the OX40 agonist ivuxolimab. The origin of the receptors is an adult with an advanced solid tumor such as melanoma, head and neck, liver or kidney cancer. Both conserved end residues are part of each CDR3. D genes are given only for firm matches. Clone size is given for some rows only: seen once, a few or many times, or a class if the clone is expanded.

v_gene: TRBV7-8; d_gene: TRBD1; j_gene: TRBJ1-2; abundance: -; CDR3aa: CASSLAGTVYGYTF; CDR3nt: TGTGCCAGCAGCTTAGCTGGGACAGTATATGGCTACACCTTC
v_gene: TRBV2; d_gene: TRBD2; j_gene: TRBJ2-1; abundance: -; CDR3aa: CASSYPSEAAGLNEQFF; CDR3nt: TGTGCCAGCAGTTACCCATCGGAGGCAGCGGGATTAAATGAGCAGTTCTTC
v_gene: TRBV6-6; d_gene: -; j_gene: TRBJ2-7; abundance: once; CDR3aa: CASSQPYEQYF; CDR3nt: TGTGCCAGCAGCCAACCCTACGAGCAGTACTTC
v_gene: TRBV10-3; d_gene: -; j_gene: TRBJ2-2; abundance: -; CDR3aa: CAISESAGELFF; CDR3nt: TGTGCCATCAGTGAGTCGGCCGGGGAGCTGTTTTTT
v_gene: TRBV6-5; d_gene: -; j_gene: TRBJ1-2; abundance: -; CDR3aa: CASSYGQGAYGYTF; CDR3nt: TGTGCCAGCAGTTATGGGCAGGGAGCGTATGGCTACACCTTC
v_gene: TRBV23-1; d_gene: -; j_gene: TRBJ2-1; abundance: -; CDR3aa: CASSRPDRTPYNEQFF; CDR3nt: TGCGCCAGCAGTCGACCAGACAGGACTCCCTACAATGAGCAGTTCTTC
v_gene: TRBV4-3; d_gene: -; j_gene: TRBJ2-7; abundance: few; CDR3aa: CASSQDRRTSYEQYF; CDR3nt: TGCGCCAGCAGCCAAGATCGCAGAACATCCTACGAGCAGTACTTC
v_gene: TRBV2; d_gene: -; j_gene: TRBJ2-3; abundance: -; CDR3aa: CASTERAPRTDTQYF; CDR3nt: TGTGCCAGCACTGAAAGGGCCCCACGCACAGATACGCAGTATTTT
v_gene: TRBV27; d_gene: TRBD1; j_gene: TRBJ2-4; abundance: -; CDR3aa: CASSSRQGPIRDIQYF; CDR3nt: TGTGCCAGCAGTTCAAGACAGGGTCCGATTAGGGACATTCAGTACTTC
v_gene: TRBV14; d_gene: -; j_gene: TRBJ2-2; abundance: -; CDR3aa: CASSQGVNTGELFF; CDR3nt: TGTGCCAGCAGCCAAGGTGTGAACACCGGGGAGCTGTTTTTT
v_gene: TRBV9; d_gene: -; j_gene: TRBJ1-2; abundance: few; CDR3aa: CASSLGSNYGYTF; CDR3nt: TGTGCCAGCAGCCTCGGTTCTAACTATGGCTACACCTTC
v_gene: TRBV19; d_gene: -; j_gene: TRBJ1-5; abundance: -; CDR3aa: CASGLSNQPQHF; CDR3nt: TGTGCTTCGGGCCTTAGCAATCAGCCCCAGCATTTT
v_gene: TRBV27; d_gene: -; j_gene: TRBJ1-2; abundance: -; CDR3aa: CASSLVGADGYTF; CDR3nt: TGTGCCAGCAGTTTAGTGGGGGCAGACGGCTACACCTTC
v_gene: TRBV27; d_gene: -; j_gene: TRBJ1-1; abundance: -; CDR3aa: CASSGTGFSAEAFF; CDR3nt: TGTGCCAGCAGTGGAACAGGGTTTTCGGCTGAAGCTTTCTTT
v_gene: TRBV27; d_gene: -; j_gene: TRBJ2-2; abundance: once; CDR3aa: CASSSNRRPGELFF; CDR3nt: TGTGCCAGCAGTTCAAACAGAAGGCCCGGGGAGCTGTTTTTT
v_gene: TRBV27; d_gene: -; j_gene: TRBJ2-5; abundance: -; CDR3aa: CASRGQIQETQYF; CDR3nt: TGTGCCAGCAGAGGACAGATACAAGAGACCCAGTACTTC
v_gene: TRBV6-5; d_gene: -; j_gene: TRBJ1-4; abundance: -; CDR3aa: CASSTGGNEKLFF; CDR3nt: TGTGCCAGCAGTACGGGAGGGAATGAAAAACTGTTTTTT
v_gene: TRBV9; d_gene: -; j_gene: TRBJ2-7; abundance: -; CDR3aa: CASSVGSGDQYEQYF; CDR3nt: TGTGCCAGCAGCGTAGGTTCAGGTGACCAGTACGAGCAGTACTTC
v_gene: TRBV6-6; d_gene: -; j_gene: TRBJ2-7; abundance: once; CDR3aa: CASSLAGPGEQYF; CDR3nt: TGTGCCAGCAGTCTGGCAGGTCCGGGGGAGCAGTACTTC
v_gene: TRBV5-1; d_gene: -; j_gene: TRBJ2-7; abundance: -; CDR3aa: CASSLGQFYEQYF; CDR3nt: TGCGCCAGCAGCTTGGGACAGTTCTACGAGCAGTACTTC
v_gene: TRBV2; d_gene: -; j_gene: TRBJ2-5; abundance: -; CDR3aa: CASRPMTGAQETQYF; CDR3nt: TGTGCCAGCAGGCCAATGACAGGTGCCCAAGAGACCCAGTACTTC
v_gene: TRBV11-2; d_gene: -; j_gene: TRBJ1-1; abundance: -; CDR3aa: CASLQGGGTEAFF; CDR3nt: TGTGCCAGCTTACAGGGAGGGGGCACTGAAGCTTTCTTT
v_gene: TRBV7-9; d_gene: -; j_gene: TRBJ2-7; abundance: -; CDR3aa: CTSSLDGDTPYEQYF; CDR3nt: TGTACCAGCAGCTTAGATGGGGACACCCCCTACGAGCAGTACTTC
v_gene: TRBV6-6; d_gene: -; j_gene: TRBJ2-5; abundance: once; CDR3aa: CASSYSREHQETQYF; CDR3nt: TGTGCCAGCAGTTACTCCCGGGAACACCAAGAGACCCAGTACTTC
v_gene: TRBV5-1; d_gene: TRBD1; j_gene: TRBJ1-2; abundance: -; CDR3aa: CASSLYGTGLCTF; CDR3nt: TGCGCCAGCAGCTTGTATGGGACAGGGCTTTGTACCTTC
v_gene: TRBV4-1; d_gene: -; j_gene: TRBJ2-5; abundance: -; CDR3aa: CASSPQGTQRETQYF; CDR3nt: TGCGCCAGCAGCCCTCAAGGGACCCAACGGGAGACCCAGTACTTC
v_gene: TRBV10-2; d_gene: -; j_gene: TRBJ2-2; abundance: -; CDR3aa: CASSELILTGNTGELFF; CDR3nt: TGCGCCAGCAGTGAGTTAATATTGACAGGGAACACCGGGGAGCTGTTTTTT
v_gene: TRBV7-3; d_gene: -; j_gene: TRBJ2-3; abundance: once; CDR3aa: CASSASSTDTQYF; CDR3nt: TGTGCCAGCAGCGCGAGCTCCACAGATACGCAGTATTTT